The present entry profiles one TCR beta chain with its context. The antigen remains unidentified. Germline V gene sequence: CDR1 SGHTA, CDR2 FQGNSA. The CDR3 is made up of 12 amino acids. V lost 5 bases and J 2 bases, leaving 3 bases between the germline ends. Assay: immunoSEQ multiplex PCR; the TCRdb copy retains only in-frame clones and omits some. Counted here are approximately 2,000,000 clones, 85% to 95% occurring once; the ten biggest clones make up approximately 0.41%. These data belong to a study of shared clonotypes between healthy human individuals. General study points: It was anticipated that sequencing depth would influence how many clonotypes donors shared.

The V and J genes are TRBV7-2 and TRBJ2-2; no reliable D call. Source material: naive CD4+ T cells from PBMCs. Sample subset: CD45RA+ positively selected. The clonotype was recovered from a man in his late teens or twenties in good health. Some clones in this sample may be carry-over from other donors' samples. The CDR3 nucleotides read TGTGCCAGCAGCGAAAACACCGGGGAGCTGTTTTTT. It yields the protein CASSENTGELFF.